Below are 5 T cell receptor beta chains sequenced from a single sample in a study of early T cells in non-severe SARS-CoV-2 infection. Each CDR3 protein gets one entry after TCRdb re-called the 5' RACE reads with MiXCR. The sample holds 45,000 to 55,000 distinct CDR3 sequences; approximately 6.2% are singletons and the top ten take roughly 3.9%. Sequencing was done on a sample of whole blood. These receptors came from an adult who was a healthcare worker with PCR-confirmed SARS-CoV-2 infection or an uninfected control (not recorded which).

This clonotype was detected a few times. The chain links TRBV12-3 or TRBV12-4 to TRBJ2-5, with TRBD2 matching over 13 bases. Trimming removed 6 bases from V and 4 bases from J; junction bases left unmatched: 8. CDR3 size: 16 residues. CDR3 coding DNA: TGTGCCAGCAGGGTGACTAGCGGGGGGACCAGAGAGACCCAGTACTTC. This sequence encodes CASRVTSGGTRETQYF.

This clonotype was recorded at least ten times. This sequence joins TRBV6-1 and TRBJ2-1; a weak D match, TRBD1 (5 bases). The germline V gene encodes CDR1 MNHNS and CDR2 SASEGT. With 6 bases removed from V and 4 bases from J, the gap between germline ends came to 19 bases. The CDR3 sequence is 16 residues long. The CDR3 spells CASRTPLGRGYNEQFF. The CDR3 DNA is TGTGCCAGCAGGACCCCCCTGGGGCGAGGATACAATGAGCAGTTCTTC.

The sample holds many counts of this clonotype. This chain connects TRBV12-3 or TRBV12-4 to TRBJ1-5, with 7 positions matching TRBD1. The CDR3 is made up of 15 amino acids. V shed 10 bases and J 0 bases; nucleotides not matched to a gene: 9. The CDR3 DNA follows: TGTGCCACACTACAGGGGATCTATAGCAATCAGCCCCAGCATTTT. It yields the protein CATLQGIYSNQPQHF.

This clonotype was seen just once. This chain uses TRBV7-9 with TRBJ2-7; D gene unclear. This CDR3 is built from 9 residues. The V and J ends lost 8 bases and 4 bases respectively, with 3 bases between them. CDR1 is SEHNR, CDR2 FQNEAQ, per germline (reference sequence). The CDR3 loop reads CASGYEQYF. In DNA form, the CDR3 reads TGTGCCAGCGGTTACGAGCAGTACTTC.

This clonotype appeared many times. The V gene is TRBV29-1, the J gene TRBJ2-1, with D unclear. Deletions cut 3 bases from V and 0 bases from J, with 12 bases between. Germline-derived CDR1 and CDR2 are SQVTM and ANQGSEA. The CDR3 length is 15 residues. The CDR3 here is CSVDLDPSSYNEQFF. CDR3 DNA sequence: TGCAGCGTTGACCTAGACCCGAGCTCCTACAATGAGCAGTTCTTC.